The clone carrying this T cell receptor (beta chain) appeared a few times. Every participating donor contributed 7.5 to 10 milliliters of peripheral blood through a draw. CDR1 and CDR2 (germline): SQVTM, ANQGSEA. V was pared by 5 bases and J by 2 bases, with 12 bases of the junction left unmatched. The CDR3 sequence is 16 residues long. With a J-beta primer mix and a sample-barcoded 5' primer, a second PCR ran about 7 to 11 cycles. TCRdb analysed the 5' RACE reads with MiXCR anew, one entry per CDR3 protein. The data contain about 1.4 million distinct CDR3 sequences, approximately 59% of them singletons. The data stem from a study of blood T cells in healthy people across ages.

The chain is built from TRBV29-1 and TRBJ2-1, with 7 bases that match TRBD2. The source of this sequence is a man between 18 and 35 years old in good health. What was sequenced was blood. The CDR3 here is CSVPRASGHTYNEQFF. CDR3 in DNA: TGCAGCGTTCCCCGGGCTAGCGGACATACCTACAATGAGCAGTTCTTC.